This T cell receptor beta chain stems from a study of lymphopenia after photon versus proton radiotherapy. Libraries were prepared by immunoSEQ multiplex PCR; TCRdb keeps only in-frame clonotypes and omits some of them. The table has 25,000 to 35,000 clones, nearly 90% seen once. Trimming left V 4 bases short and J 0 bases short, with 9 bases between. This CDR3 has 14 residues. Germline V lookup: CDR1 SGHRS, CDR2 YFSETQ. Study-wide points: Relative stability marked proton patients; photon patients lost diversity and naive cells. Better survival with proton therapy was suggested as possible, not demonstrated.

Note on this clone: Its antigen is still unknown.

The clonotype originates from a woman aged 70-85 years with pancreatic cancer. Some clones in this sample may be carry-over from other donors' samples. The sample consisted of peripheral blood, taken from a patient treated with proton-based radiotherapy. The chain carries TRBV5-1 and TRBJ2-3; no definite D call. The CDR3, as DNA: TGCGCCAGCAGCCCCTTAGCTAGCACAGATACGCAGTATTTT. Amino acids: CASSPLASTDTQYF. Variable domain in full (rest from reference TRBV5-1 and TRBJ2-3): KAGVTQTPRYLIKTRGQQVTLSCSPISGHRSVSWYQQTPGQGLQFLFEYFSETQRNKGNFPGRFSGRQFSNSRSEMNVSTLELGDSALYLCASSPLASTDTQYFGPGTRLTVL.